The 3 T cell receptor beta chains below were found in one sample sequenced in a study of T-cell memory formation after mild COVID-19 (dated by TCRdb to the early 2020s). Library preparation was by 5' RACE. Sequencing instrument: Illumina NovaSeq 6000. TCRdb ran its own pipeline on the public reads, namely fastp trimming at Q25 and MiXCR clone calling, and kept in-frame beta chains. Duplicate CDR3 protein sequences are folded into a single record with the most common DNA and genes. The table for this sample lists a few hundred thousand distinct CDR3 sequences; more than 25% of them were counted only once. The ten largest clonotypes hold roughly 11% of the sample. Sequences were obtained from PBMCs or a T cell subset sorted from them (not recorded which). Receptors originate from an adult woman who had mild COVID-19 (a few samples of this study predate the infection). The sample titles of this study are shuffled in the database, so cell type and time point are left out; the donor was told from shared clones.

The V call is TRBV12-3 or TRBV12-4, the J call TRBJ1-4, with a tentative D call TRBD1 (5 bases). The CDR3 contains 14 residues. The V end was cut by 6 bases, the J end by 8 bases, with 16 bases between. The CDR3 loop is CASSLDSFGEKLFF. The DNA for the CDR3 is TGTGCCAGCAGCCTTGACAGCTTTGGCGAAAAACTGTTTTTT.

This CDR3 reads CAISERQGASTGELFF. Written as DNA, the CDR3 is TGTGCCATCAGTGAGCGTCAGGGGGCCTCCACCGGGGAGCTGTTTTTT. J is TRBJ2-2 and V is TRBV10-3, with 8 positions matching TRBD1. V was clipped by 2 bases and J by 4 bases; unmatched bases: 6. Per the germline V gene, CDR1 is ENHRY and CDR2 is SYGVKD. The CDR3 contains 16 residues.

The chain joins TRBV7-2 to TRBJ2-3; 13 bases agree with TRBD2. Germline V gives CDR1 SGHTA, CDR2 FQGNSA. J lost 14 bases, V lost 5 bases, and 13 bases had no gene match. This CDR3 has 15 amino acids. The CDR3 protein is CASSPGLAGSLSRYF. The CDR3 bases are TGTGCCAGCAGCCCGGGACTAGCGGGATCTCTATCCCGGTATTTT.